These 28 T cell receptor beta chains were all obtained from the same sample, sequenced in a study of shared clonotypes between healthy human individuals. Some clones are missing from TCRdb's copy, which holds only in-frame ones; the method was immunoSEQ multiplex PCR. Of about 2.4 million clones in the sample, around nine tenths were seen once. The sequencing input was naive CD4+ T cells sorted from blood. Subset defined: CD45RA+ positively selected. The receptor source for this set is a man aged 18 to 30 in good health.

The chain has TRBV11-2 and TRBJ1-2, with D maybe TRBD1 (5 bases). CDR3 size: 12 residues. Germline CDR1 SGHAT, CDR2 FQNNGV. In nucleotides, the CDR3 is TGTGCGGTCATCAGGGAGGACTATGGCTACACCTTC. Protein sequence: CAVIREDYGYTF.

This chain links TRBV19 with TRBJ2-1; tentative D call: TRBD1 (6 bases). The CDR3 runs 13 residues. Trimming pared 7 bases from V and 4 bases from J, leaving 11 bases between. From germline, CDR1 is LNHDA and CDR2 SQIVND (reference sequence). The CDR3 loop is CASNLQGYNEQFF. CDR3 nucleotides: TGTGCCAGTAATTTGCAGGGGTACAATGAGCAGTTCTTC.

The chain links TRBV28 to TRBJ2-7; tentative D call: TRBD2 (6 bases). This CDR3 region has 14 residues. V was trimmed by 3 bases and J by 0 bases, leaving 9 bases between them. Germline V gene lookup returns CDR1 MDHEN and CDR2 SYDVKM. CDR3 region: CASSLSEGSYEQYF. In DNA, the CDR3 is TGTGCCAGCAGTTTGTCGGAGGGCTCCTACGAGCAGTACTTC.

Details on this clone: This same CDR3 is encoded by further DNA sequences in the sample. The chain employs TRBV9 and TRBJ2-2; no firm D call. Trimming pared 0 bases from V and 7 bases from J, leaving 7 bases between. From germline, CDR1 is SGDLS and CDR2 YYNGEE. This CDR3 is 13 amino acids long. CDR3 loop: CASSVDVSGELFF. The DNA of the CDR3 is TGTGCCAGCAGCGTAGATGTGAGCGGGGAGCTGTTTTTT. The full variable domain, in which reference TRBV9 and TRBJ2-2 provide the parts outside the CDR3, is DSGVTQTPKHLITATGQRVTLRCSPRSGDLSVYWYQQSLDQGLQFLIQYYNGEERAKGNILERFSAQQFPDLHSELNLSSLELGDSALYFCASSVDVSGELFFGEGSRLTVL.

The genes are TRBV7-9 and TRBJ1-4, with 7 bases lining up with TRBD1. Germline V gives CDR1 SEHNR, CDR2 FQNEAQ (reference sequence). CDR3 length equals 18 residues. V gave up 1 base and J gave up 0 bases; unmatched junction bases: 8. CDR3 sequence: CASSLGRDRLATNEKLFF. The CDR3 DNA follows: TGTGCCAGCAGCTTAGGACGGGACAGACTTGCAACTAATGAAAAACTGTTTTTT.

The chain has TRBV5-6 and TRBJ2-3; 8 bases match TRBD2. Germline V gives CDR1 SGHDT, CDR2 YYEEEE. V dropped 2 bases and J dropped 6; count of bases not matched to a gene: 8. The CDR3 totals 15 residues. CDR3: CASSLTSGVGDTQYF. CDR3 sequence (DNA): TGTGCCAGCAGCTTAACTAGCGGAGTGGGGGATACGCAGTATTTT.

The chain is built from TRBV15 and TRBJ2-1, with TRBD1 identical over 8 bases. CDR1 LNHNV and CDR2 YYDKDF come from the germline V gene (reference sequence). V was pared by 1 base and J by 14 bases, with 10 bases of the junction left unmatched. CDR3 length: 14 residues. As DNA, the CDR3 is TGTGCCACCAGCAGAGGGCAGGGGGCCGAGTCGGAGTTCTTC. The encoded protein is CATSRGQGAESEFF.

Regarding this clone: The same CDR3 is also encoded by other DNA sequences in this sample. This chain uses TRBV28 with TRBJ2-1; no reliable D call. This CDR3 has 11 residues. Germline V gene lookup returns CDR1 MDHEN and CDR2 SYDVKM. V gave up 1 base and J gave up 9 bases, with 4 bases separating them. As DNA, the CDR3 is TGTGCCAGCAGTTTATACGGTGAGCAGTTCTTC. Translation gives CASSLYGEQFF.

This clone has more than one count but fewer than ten. The chain uses TRBV14 and TRBJ1-3; D unresolved. The CDR3 contains 12 residues. Trimming took 0 bases from V and 5 from J, leaving 2 bases between them. Germline-derived CDR1 and CDR2 are SGHDN and FVKESK. CDR3 nucleotides: TGTGCCAGCAGCCAAGAGAGAAACACCATATATTTT. Protein: CASSQERNTIYF.

In its sample, this clone was seen a few times. The V and J genes are TRBV6-6 and TRBJ1-2; tentatively, D is TRBD1 (5 bases). The CDR3 totals 13 residues. Trimming pared 0 bases from V and 12 bases from J, leaving 14 bases between. From germline, CDR1 is MNHNY and CDR2 SVGAGI (reference sequence). Here the CDR3 DNA reads TGTGCCAGCAGTTACTCCGGGGCAGAACCTAACACCTTC. Translating it yields CASSYSGAEPNTF.

The rearrangement links TRBV25-1 to TRBJ1-6; unclear D gene. Trimming removed 3 bases at V and 10 bases at J, with 13 bases between. The CDR3 has 14 residues. CDR1 and CDR2 (germline): MGHDK, SYGVNS. The CDR3: CASSDSGYRSPLHF. For the CDR3, the DNA is TGTGCCAGCAGTGATTCGGGGTACCGGTCACCCCTCCACTTT.

The gene calls are TRBV30 and TRBJ2-5; D may be TRBD1 (5 bases). The CDR3 covers 16 residues. V lost 0 bases, J lost 1 base, and 15 bases lay in between. Germline loops: CDR1 GTSNPN, CDR2 SVGIG (reference sequence). CDR3 loop: CAWSVPDRTIQETQYF. CDR3 nucleotides: TGTGCCTGGAGTGTACCCGATCGGACAATCCAAGAGACCCAGTACTTC.

The CDR3 sequence: CASSLWTSGGPTQETQYF. The CDR3 bases are TGTGCCAGCAGCTTATGGACTAGCGGGGGACCCACTCAAGAGACCCAGTACTTC. The rearrangement joins TRBV7-2 to TRBJ2-5; TRBD2 agrees at 13 bases. The CDR3 loop spans 18 amino acids. The ends lost 2 bases at V and 2 bases at J; junction bases unmatched: 8. Germline V CDR1 and CDR2: SGHTA, FQGNSA.

The J gene is TRBJ2-1, the V gene TRBV12-5, with TRBD2 identical over 11 bases. Trimming at V came to 2 bases and at J to 0 bases, leaving 6 bases not matched to a gene. The CDR3 is 18 residues long. Germline loops: CDR1 LGHNT, CDR2 FRNRAP. CDR3 coding DNA: TGTGCTAGTGGTTTGAAACTAGCGGGAGCGCTCTCCTACAATGAGCAGTTCTTC. Translation gives CASGLKLAGALSYNEQFF.

This chain joins TRBV4-1 and TRBJ2-3, with 10 bases identical to TRBD2. Germline CDR1 reads MGHRA; CDR2 reads YSYEKL. This CDR3 is built from 18 residues. J gave up 6 bases and V 0 bases, and 12 bases lay outside the gene matches. CDR3 region: CASSQEMGSGGARDTQYF. CDR3 coding DNA: TGCGCCAGCAGCCAAGAAATGGGAAGCGGGGGGGCCAGGGATACGCAGTATTTT.

The V call is TRBV10-1, the J call TRBJ2-7; D remains unclear. In germline, CDR1 is WNHNN, CDR2 SYGVQD (reference sequence). The CDR3 length is 14 residues. V lost 2 bases and J lost 4, with 12 bases in between. The CDR3 sequence is CASSETSTGYEQYF. The CDR3 DNA is TGCGCCAGCAGTGAGACCTCAACGGGTTACGAGCAGTACTTC.

For this clone: This sample also contains other DNA sequences that code for the same CDR3. V and J are TRBV11-3 and TRBJ2-3; D not resolved. Germline V gene data show CDR1 as SGHNT and CDR2 as YENEEA. V lost 1 base, J lost 1 base, and 6 bases lay in between. CDR3 length: 14 amino acids. The CDR3 bases are TGTGCCAGCAGCTTAGGGCAGGGCACAGATACGCAGTATTTT. This translates into CASSLGQGTDTQYF.

The rearrangement links TRBV5-6 to TRBJ1-2; D uncertain. This CDR3 comprises 12 residues. The V gene lost 0 bases and the J gene lost 7 bases, with 7 bases spanning the gap. Germline-derived CDR1 and CDR2 are SGHDT and YYEEEE. CDR3 loop: CASSLGRAGYTF. The CDR3 DNA follows: TGTGCCAGCAGCTTGGGCCGGGCTGGCTACACCTTC. Together with reference TRBV5-6 and TRBJ1-2, the CDR3 gives the full variable domain: DAGVTQSPTHLIKTRGQQVTLRCSPKSGHDTVSWYQQALGQGPQFIFQYYEEEERQRGNFPDRFSGHQFPNYSSELNVNALLLGDSALYLCASSLGRAGYTFGSGTRLTVV.

Remarks on this clone: The same CDR3 arises from other DNA sequences in this sample as well. This chain joins TRBV30 and TRBJ1-5; D is unresolved. V was clipped by 3 bases and J by 4 bases, with 7 bases between them. The CDR3 contains 12 residues. Germline CDR1 is GTSNPN and CDR2 is SVGIG (reference sequence). Here the CDR3 reads CAWSALNQPQHF. DNA of the CDR3: TGTGCCTGGAGCGCCCTAAATCAGCCCCAGCATTTT.

V usage is TRBV7-9 and J usage is TRBJ2-2, with 9 bases lining up with TRBD2. The CDR3 covers 16 residues. The J segment lost 0 bases and the V segment lost 4 bases, leaving 3 bases of the junction unmatched. Germline CDR1 and CDR2: SEHNR and FQNEAQ (reference sequence). This CDR3 is CASSYSGSANTGELFF. The CDR3 region has the DNA TGTGCCAGCAGCTATAGCGGGAGTGCGAACACCGGGGAGCTGTTTTTT.

CDR3 sequence reads: CASSLRGTGGMNTEAFF. CDR3 nucleotides: TGTGCCAGCAGCTTAAGGGGGACAGGGGGCATGAACACTGAAGCTTTCTTT. The rearrangement joins TRBV7-9 to TRBJ1-1; TRBD1 matches at 12 bases. Germline CDR1 is SEHNR and CDR2 is FQNEAQ (reference sequence). This CDR3 comprises 17 residues. J lost 0 bases, V lost 2 bases, and 4 bases had no gene match.

The chain uses TRBV19 and TRBJ1-2, with D unresolved. V was cut by 6 bases and J by 4 bases, with 15 bases left in between. The CDR3 consists of 14 residues. Germline assignment: CDR1 LNHDA and CDR2 SQIVND (reference sequence). The CDR3 nucleotides read TGTGCCAGTAGCTATGGAGCCCCCCGCTATGGCTACACCTTC. This translates into CASSYGAPRYGYTF.

The chain combines TRBV4-3 with TRBJ2-5; 7 bases agree with TRBD2. After removal of 0 bases from V and 5 bases from J, the junction contained 6 bases not matched to a gene. Germline CDR1 reads LGHNA; CDR2 reads YSLEER. The CDR3 is 15 residues long. CDR3 nucleotides: TGCGCCAGCAGCCAAGATCGGGACTACTACGAGACCCAGTACTTC. Encoded protein: CASSQDRDYYETQYF.

The CDR3 nucleotides are TGTGCCAGCATCACACGCCCCAGCGGAGAGACCCAGTACTTC. This sequence encodes CASITRPSGETQYF. The rearrangement joins TRBV6-6 to TRBJ2-5, with D maybe TRBD2 (5 bases). CDR3 length: 14 residues. The V end was cut by 7 bases, the J end by 4 bases, with 16 bases between. Germline V CDR1 and CDR2: MNHNY, SVGAGI (reference sequence).

This rearrangement joins TRBV5-4 to TRBJ2-1; no firm D call. V lost 3 bases and J 7 bases, leaving 5 bases between the germline ends. Germline V gene lookup returns CDR1 SGHNT and CDR2 YYREEE (reference sequence). The CDR3 contains 11 residues. DNA for the CDR3: TGTGCCAGCAGCTCACAGAATGAGCAGTTCTTC. It specifies CASSSQNEQFF.

V and J are TRBV29-1 and TRBJ1-1; D perhaps matches TRBD1 (5 bases). In germline, CDR1 is SQVTM, CDR2 ANQGSEA. This CDR3 is built from 13 residues. Trimming cost V 2 bases and J 2 bases, with 9 bases left between them. The CDR3 loop is CSVEWGGNTEAFF. For the CDR3, the DNA is TGCAGCGTTGAATGGGGCGGTAACACTGAAGCTTTCTTT. Based on the CDR3 plus reference TRBV29-1 and TRBJ1-1, the full variable domain is SAVISQKPSRDICQRGTSLTIQCQVDSQVTMMFWYRQQPGQSLTLIATANQGSEATYESGFVIDKFPISRPNLTFSTLTVSNMSPEDSSIYLCSVEWGGNTEAFFGQGTRLTVV.

The chain links TRBV6-6 to TRBJ1-6; D perhaps matches TRBD1 (5 bases). This CDR3 spans 13 amino acids. V was cut by 4 bases and J by 8 bases, with 9 bases left in between. The germline V gene has CDR1 MNHNY and CDR2 SVGAGI (reference sequence). The DNA of the CDR3 is TGTGCCAGCAGTTGGACACTTTATTCACCCCTCCACTTT. It translates to CASSWTLYSPLHF.

The V gene is TRBV5-1, the J gene TRBJ2-7; a weak D match, TRBD1 (6 bases). The CDR3 covers 10 residues. Trimming cost V 9 bases and J 7 bases, with 11 bases left between them. Germline V gives CDR1 SGHRS, CDR2 YFSETQ. The CDR3 region is CAMVGAEQYF. In nucleotides, the CDR3 is TGCGCCATGGTGGGGGCGGAGCAGTACTTC.